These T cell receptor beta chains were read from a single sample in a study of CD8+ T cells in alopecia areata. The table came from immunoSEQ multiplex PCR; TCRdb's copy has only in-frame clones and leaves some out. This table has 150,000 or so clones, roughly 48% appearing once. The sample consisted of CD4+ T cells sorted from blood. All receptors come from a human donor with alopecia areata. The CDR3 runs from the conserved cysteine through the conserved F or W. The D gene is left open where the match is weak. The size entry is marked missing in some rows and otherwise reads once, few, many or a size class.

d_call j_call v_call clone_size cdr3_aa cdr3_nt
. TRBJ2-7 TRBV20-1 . CSANSAHEQYF TGCAGTGCCAATAGCGCCCACGAGCAGTACTTC
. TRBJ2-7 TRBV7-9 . CASRRGTDEQYF TGTGCCAGCCGGCGTGGCACTGACGAGCAGTACTTC
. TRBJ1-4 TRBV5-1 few CASREGTEKLFF TGCGCCAGCAGGGAAGGGACGGAAAAACTGTTTTTT
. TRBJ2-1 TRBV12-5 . CASETGTSNNEQFF TGTGCTAGTGAAACCGGGACCTCCAACAATGAGCAGTTCTTC
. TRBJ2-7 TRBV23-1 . CASSHRDLNTSEQYF TGCGCCAGCAGCCACCGGGACTTGAATACCTCCGAGCAGTACTTC
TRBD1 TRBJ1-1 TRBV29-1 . CSASQGPEAFF TGCAGCGCTTCACAGGGGCCTGAAGCTTTCTTT
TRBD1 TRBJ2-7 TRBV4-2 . CASSLGGQGSEQYF TGTGCCAGCAGCCTCGGTGGACAGGGAAGCGAGCAGTACTTC
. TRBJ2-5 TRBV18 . CASSPWTQGQETQYF TGTGCCAGCTCACCTTGGACACAAGGCCAAGAGACCCAGTACTTC
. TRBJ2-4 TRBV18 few CASSPRTFLAKNIQYF TGTGCCAGCTCACCAAGGACTTTTTTAGCCAAAAACATTCAGTACTTC
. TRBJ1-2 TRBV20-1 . CSAIDYGYTF TGCAGTGCTATCGACTATGGCTACACCTTC
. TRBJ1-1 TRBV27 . CASSPTADRQNTEAFF TGTGCCAGCAGCCCGACAGCAGACAGGCAGAACACTGAAGCTTTCTTT